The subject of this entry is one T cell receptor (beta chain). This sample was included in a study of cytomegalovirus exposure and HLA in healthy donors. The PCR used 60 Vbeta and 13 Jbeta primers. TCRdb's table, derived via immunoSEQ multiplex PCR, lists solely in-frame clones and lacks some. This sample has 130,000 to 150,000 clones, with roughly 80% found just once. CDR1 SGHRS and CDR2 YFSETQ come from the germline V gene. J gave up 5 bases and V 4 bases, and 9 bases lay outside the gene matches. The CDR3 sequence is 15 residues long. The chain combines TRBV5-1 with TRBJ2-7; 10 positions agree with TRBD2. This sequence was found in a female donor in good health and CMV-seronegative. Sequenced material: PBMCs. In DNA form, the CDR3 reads TGCGCCAGCAGCCCATCTAGCGGGAGTATCCACGAGCAGTACTTC. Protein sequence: CASSPSSGSIHEQYF.